This T cell receptor beta chain derives from a study of T cells expressing NK-cell markers. With the 5' RACE reads reprocessed, TCRdb shows one record per CDR3 protein and no DNA. The sample includes 500,000 to 600,000 distinct CDR3 sequences. This receptor was identified in a man aged 18 to 30 in good health. Specimen: blood T cells: a sorted CD56 or NKG2C T cell subset, CD4+ or CD8+ T cells, or bulk PBMC T cells (not recorded which).

CDR3 in amino acids: CASSISGTSATQYF. This chain uses TRBV7-3 with TRBJ2-5; the D call from TCRdb, TRBD2, cannot be confirmed without DNA. The germline gives CDR1 SGHTA, CDR2 FQGTGA. The CDR3 is 14 residues long.